Reported below is one T cell receptor beta chain. The source of the sample is a study of beta chain features in type 1 diabetes. V lost 8 bases to trimming and J lost 1 base, with 5 bases between them. CDR1 is MDHEN, CDR2 SYDVKM, per germline. This CDR3 comprises 12 residues. The entirety of the isolated RNA underwent reverse transcription, so expressed TCRB transcripts were sequenced. Mean read depth for naive, central memory and regulatory T cell samples was around 3.8 million reads. Clones were sequenced by immunoSEQ multiplex PCR, and TCRdb holds only the in-frame ones, with some missing. The sample shows about 900,000 clones, 15% to 20% of them seen only once.

The clonotype was recovered from a woman under 30 in good health. V and J are TRBV28 and TRBJ2-2; D is unclear. Sequencing was performed on naive CD4+ T cells from blood. DNA of the CDR3: TGTGCCAGCCGCAGGAACACCGGGGAGCTGTTTTTT. Residues: CASRRNTGELFF.